A selection of T cell receptor beta chains follows, all from one sample in a study of blood T cell repertoires in COVID-19. Produced via immunoSEQ multiplex PCR; TCRdb's table is partial and in-frame only. The sample shows approximately 200,000 clones, about 85% of them seen only once. The specimen sequenced was peripheral blood. Receptor source: a man aged 50 to 60 who had recovered from COVID-19. Both conserved end residues are part of each CDR3. D genes are given only for firm matches. Rows may omit the clone size; those that give it use once, few, many or a size class.

D,V,size,length,J,DNA,CDR3
TRBD2,TRBV29-1,.,16,TRBJ2-1,TGCAGCGTTGAGAAACGGGACTACCCCCCCTACAATGAGCAGTTCTTC,CSVEKRDYPPYNEQFF
.,TRBV24-1,.,12,TRBJ2-1,TGTGCCACCAGTTCCCCGGGGGGCGGGCAGTTCTTC,CATSSPGGGQFF
TRBD2,TRBV6-6,once,19,TRBJ2-2,TGTGCCAGCAGTCGTACCGGCCTAGCGGGAGGGCGGAACACCGGGGAGCTGTTTTTT,CASSRTGLAGGRNTGELFF
TRBD1,TRBV27,once,14,TRBJ2-7,TGTGCCAGCAGATCCAGGGACAGGGGTAACGAGCAGTACTTC,CASRSRDRGNEQYF
.,TRBV2,.,12,TRBJ2-7,TGTGCCAGCAGTGAGTCGGGGTACGAGCAGTACTTC,CASSESGYEQYF
.,TRBV7-2,.,16,TRBJ2-1,TGTGCCAGCAGCTTAGTAATCGGGGGGCGAGGCAATGAGCAGTTCTTC,CASSLVIGGRGNEQFF
TRBD1,TRBV18,.,16,TRBJ2-6,TGTGCCAGCTCACGGGACAGGTCCTCTGGGGCCAACGTCCTGACTTTC,CASSRDRSSGANVLTF
.,TRBV25-1,.,11,TRBJ2-5,TGTGCCAGCCTCCGGGGAGAGACCCAGTACTTC,CASLRGETQYF
.,TRBV15,.,14,TRBJ1-1,TGTGCCACCAGCAGAGATCCCCAGGCCAATGAAGCTTTCTTT,CATSRDPQANEAFF
.,TRBV29-1,.,14,TRBJ1-3,TGCAGCGTTATACCAGGGGCCGGTGGAAACACCATATATTTT,CSVIPGAGGNTIYF
.,TRBV27,.,15,TRBJ2-6,TGTGCCACCGGGTTAACACGCTCTGGGGCCAACGTCCTGACTTTC,CATGLTRSGANVLTF
.,TRBV19,.,13,TRBJ2-7,TGTGCCAGTAGTATTAACAGATTCTACGAGCAGTACTTC,CASSINRFYEQYF
.,TRBV28,few,15,TRBJ1-3,TGTGCCAGCAGTCTGGGGGCACCCTCTGGAAACACCATATATTTT,CASSLGAPSGNTIYF
.,TRBV7-9,.,15,TRBJ1-5,TGTGCCAGCAGCTTAGTTGGGGAGGACAATCAGCCCCAGCATTTT,CASSLVGEDNQPQHF
.,TRBV13,.,14,TRBJ2-7,TGTGCCAGCAGCCCCGGACAGAGCTCCTACGAGCAGTACTTC,CASSPGQSSYEQYF
.,TRBV9,.,16,TRBJ2-3,TGTGCCAGCAGCGTAGAAGGGACTCCTAGCACAGATACGCAGTATTTT,CASSVEGTPSTDTQYF
.,TRBV18,.,13,TRBJ1-4,TGTGCCAGCCGCAGACAGGTGAATGAAAAACTGTTTTTT,CASRRQVNEKLFF
TRBD1,TRBV4-1,.,15,TRBJ1-2,TGCGCCAGCAGCCAAGAGGACAGGGGAGTCTATGGCTACACCTTC,CASSQEDRGVYGYTF
.,TRBV5-1,once,15,TRBJ2-1,TGCGCCAGCAGCTTTGACGGGAGTCTCTACAATGAGCAGTTCTTC,CASSFDGSLYNEQFF
.,TRBV19,.,15,TRBJ2-2,TGTGCCAGTAGTGCTACCTTGGCGGGAACCGGGGAGCTGTTTTTT,CASSATLAGTGELFF
.,TRBV5-1,.,13,TRBJ2-7,TGCGCCAGCAGCTTGGACAGGGTCAACGAGCAGTACTTC,CASSLDRVNEQYF
.,TRBV2,.,14,TRBJ2-3,TGTGCCAGCAGAAATCAGGGGCGAGGAGATACGCAGTATTTT,CASRNQGRGDTQYF
TRBD2,TRBV2,few,15,TRBJ2-2,TGTGCCACCTTTCTCGGGAGGGAGAACACCGGGGAGCTGTTTTTT,CATFLGRENTGELFF
.,TRBV5-1,few,13,TRBJ1-1,TGCGCCAGCAGCAGAAGGGGGAACACTGAAGCTTTCTTT,CASSRRGNTEAFF
TRBD1,TRBV19,.,15,TRBJ1-5,TGTGCCAGTAGTAGGACAGGGGATAGCAATCAGCCCCAGCATTTT,CASSRTGDSNQPQHF
.,TRBV28,.,13,TRBJ1-2,TGTGCCAGCCGCACAGGGTTAGGGGATGGCTACACCTTC,CASRTGLGDGYTF
TRBD1,TRBV19,.,15,TRBJ2-7,TGTGCCAGTAGTACACCGGGACAGAAGTCCTACGAGCAGTACTTC,CASSTPGQKSYEQYF
.,TRBV5-6,.,15,TRBJ1-1,TGTGCCAGCAGCTTCTGGCGGAGGGCGGGCACTGAAGCTTTCTTT,CASSFWRRAGTEAFF
TRBD1,TRBV30,.,17,TRBJ2-7,TGTGCCTGGAGTGGGGGGCACCCGGGTAGGGGGCATAACGAGCAGTACTTC,CAWSGGHPGRGHNEQYF
.,TRBV27,.,15,TRBJ2-5,TGTGCCAGCAGTTTAACCCCGAGACTACGGGAGACCCAGTACTTC,CASSLTPRLRETQYF
.,TRBV30,.,14,TRBJ2-7,TGTGCCTGGACACGACTAAGGGGAGGACACGAGCAGTACTTC,CAWTRLRGGHEQYF
TRBD1,TRBV7-2,.,15,TRBJ1-1,TGTGCCAGCAGCGTCCGACAGGGTTACCACACTGAAGCTTTCTTT,CASSVRQGYHTEAFF
TRBD1,TRBV6-5,.,15,TRBJ1-2,TGTGCCAGCAGTCCGTGGACAGGGAACCCCCCTGGCTACACCTTC,CASSPWTGNPPGYTF
TRBD2,TRBV28,.,15,TRBJ2-1,TGTGCCAGCAGTTTTAGCGGGAGGGCCTTGGTTGAGCAGTTCTTC,CASSFSGRALVEQFF
TRBD2,TRBV9,.,15,TRBJ2-7,TGTGCCAGCAGCGCGCTAGCGGGTTCCCCTACGAAACAGTACTTC,CASSALAGSPTKQYF
TRBD2,TRBV14,.,19,TRBJ2-1,TGTGCCAGCAGCACATACGTCTTATTAGCGGGAAGCTCCTACAATGAGCAGTTCTTC,CASSTYVLLAGSSYNEQFF
.,TRBV3-1/TRBV3-2,.,14,TRBJ1-1,TGTGCCAGCAGCCAAGATACGGGGGGCTCGTTAGCTTTCTTT,CASSQDTGGSLAFF
.,TRBV5-5,few,14,TRBJ2-7,TGTGCCAGCAGCTCGGCGGCTGAGTCCTACGAGCAGTACTTC,CASSSAAESYEQYF
TRBD1,TRBV27,.,14,TRBJ2-1,TGTGCCAGCAGTTTAAGGACAGGTAACAATGAGCAGTTCTTC,CASSLRTGNNEQFF
.,TRBV27,.,16,TRBJ2-3,TGTGCCAGCAGGGGAGGGGGATGGGGACACACAGATACGCAGTATTTT,CASRGGGWGHTDTQYF
TRBD2,TRBV4-1,.,16,TRBJ2-1,TGCGCCAGCAGCTCCCTGGGCGGGAGGTCCGCTAATGAGCAGTTCTTC,CASSSLGGRSANEQFF
TRBD1,TRBV28,.,13,TRBJ1-2,TGTGCCAGCAGTCCAGGGGGCAACTATGGCTACACCTTC,CASSPGGNYGYTF
TRBD1,TRBV5-1,.,16,TRBJ1-1,TGCGCCAGCAGCGCGGACAGGAGGAGGAGGGGTACTGAAGCTTTCTTT,CASSADRRRRGTEAFF
.,TRBV7-9,.,14,TRBJ2-3,TGTGCCAGCAGTTGGACAGAGCACACAGATACGCAGTATTTT,CASSWTEHTDTQYF
.,TRBV28,.,14,TRBJ1-2,TGTGCCAGCAGTATCCAGCGCACTAACTATGGCTACACCTTC,CASSIQRTNYGYTF
TRBD2,TRBV6-5,.,14,TRBJ2-7,TGTGCCAGCACCTTGACTAGCCCAACCTACGAGCAGTACTTC,CASTLTSPTYEQYF
TRBD2,TRBV6-5,.,14,TRBJ2-7,TGTGCCAGCAGTCTCGGGACTAGTTTCTTCGAGCAGTACTTC,CASSLGTSFFEQYF
TRBD2,TRBV5-1,.,14,TRBJ2-7,TGCGCCAGCAGCTTTCTAGCGGGAGGGTACGAGCAGTACTTC,CASSFLAGGYEQYF
TRBD2,TRBV28,.,14,TRBJ2-1,TGTGCCAGCAGAACTAGCGGGAGGGCCTATGAGCAGTTCTTC,CASRTSGRAYEQFF
.,TRBV27,.,13,TRBJ2-7,TGTGCCAGCAGTTTATTCCCTACCTACGAGCAGTACTTC,CASSLFPTYEQYF
.,TRBV28,.,15,TRBJ2-7,TGTGCCAGCAGTTTAGCGTCAGGGGTATCAGGCGAGCAGTACTTC,CASSLASGVSGEQYF
TRBD2,TRBV30,once,19,TRBJ2-1,TGTGCCTGGACCAAGGGACTAGCGGGAGGTCCAGCCGCCTACAATGAGCAGTTCTTC,CAWTKGLAGGPAAYNEQFF
.,TRBV5-4,.,14,TRBJ1-4,TGTGCCAGCAGCTTGGCGGGGGCTAATGAAAAACTGTTTTTT,CASSLAGANEKLFF
TRBD1,TRBV4-2,.,15,TRBJ2-2,TGTGCCAGCAGCCATTGGACAGGGAAGGCCGGGGAGCTGTTTTTT,CASSHWTGKAGELFF
TRBD1,TRBV6-5,once,15,TRBJ2-3,TGTGCCAGCAGTAAACAGGGGGCCCCCACAGATACGCAGTATTTT,CASSKQGAPTDTQYF